Each of the 2 T cell receptor beta chains below was sequenced from the same sample in a study of CD8 T cells in Susac syndrome. With random hexamers, about 0.45 to 1 ug RNA was reverse transcribed. One entry per CDR3 protein, called by TCRdb with MiXCR from the immunoSEQ multiplex PCR reads. The sample shows about 83,000 distinct CDR3 sequences, approximately 95% of them seen only once. Sequenced material: CD8+ T cells from PBMCs. These TCRs come from a human donor with Susac syndrome.

J is TRBJ1-2 and V is TRBV20-1; D uncertain. This CDR3 spans 11 amino acids. The V end lost 5 bases, the J end lost 6 bases, and 10 bases lay between the germline ends. CDR1 and CDR2 (germline): DFQATT, SNEGSKA (reference sequence). CDR3 sequence reads: CSAPIPHGYTF. DNA for the CDR3: TGCAGTGCTCCCATTCCCCATGGCTACACCTTC.

The chain uses TRBV5-1 and TRBJ1-2; TRBD1 agrees at 9 bases. Trimming took 6 bases from V and 3 from J; bases not matched to a gene: 9. Germline lookup yields CDR1 SGHRS and CDR2 YFSETQ. The CDR3 sequence is 15 residues long. CDR3 amino acids: CASTMGQGLDYGYTF. The CDR3 nucleotides read TGCGCCAGCACCATGGGACAGGGATTAGACTATGGCTACACCTTC. The variable domain in full, completed from reference TRBV5-1 and TRBJ1-2, reads KAGVTQTPRYLIKTRGQQVTLSCSPISGHRSVSWYQQTPGQGLQFLFEYFSETQRNKGNFPGRFSGRQFSNSRSEMNVSTLELGDSALYLCASTMGQGLDYGYTFGSGTRLTVV.